The sequence of this TCR beta chain was determined in a study of CD8 T cells in ankylosing spondylitis. Study findings and constraints: It appeared that ankylosing spondylitis blood was characterized by a TCR beta motif of about 8 highly homologous variants. Clones linked to the disease showed a CD8+ phenotype. They occurred at relatively low frequencies in peripheral blood. Reports say disease-linked clones showed up significantly more in matched ankylosing spondylitis synovial fluid.

The TCR beta libraries were generated through quantitative 5'-RACE incorporating molecular barcodes. One entry per CDR3 protein results from TCRdb running MiXCR on the 5' RACE reads. Counted here are nearly 350,000 distinct CDR3 sequences, about 15% occurring once; the ten biggest clones make up around 0.99%. This clonotype was seen only a few times. Antigen unknown. This receptor was obtained from a male donor with ankylosing spondylitis or in good health (not recorded which). Sequences were obtained from blood, either unsorted or a sorted T cell fraction (not recorded which).

CDR3 residues: CASSLPMRGRNQPQHF. Written as DNA, the CDR3 is TGTGCCAGCAGCCTACCCATGAGGGGGCGGAATCAGCCCCAGCATTTT. The genes are TRBV6-2 or TRBV6-3 and TRBJ1-5; TRBD1 matches 7 bases. The ends lost 6 bases at V and 4 bases at J; junction bases unmatched: 12. The CDR3 has 16 residues. Germline values: CDR1 MNHEY, CDR2 SVGEGT.